This note documents a single TCR beta chain sequence. This entry is derived from a study of cytomegalovirus exposure and HLA in healthy donors. With 60 Vbeta and 13 Jbeta primers, the PCR was carried out. Profiled with immunoSEQ multiplex PCR; TCRdb holds only in-frame clones, not every one. The data show roughly 120,000 clones, with just under 75% seen just once and around 4.8% held by the top ten. The V gene lost 10 bases and the J gene lost 5 bases, with 14 bases spanning the gap. Germline loops: CDR1 MDHEN, CDR2 SYDVKM. The CDR3 contains 12 residues. Sequencing was done on a sample of PBMCs. The TCR was taken from a man in his sixties in good health and CMV-seropositive. The chain couples TRBV28 to TRBJ1-2; D not resolved. The CDR3 DNA follows: TGTGCCACACAGCCCAAAAATTATGGCTACACCTTC. Translating it yields CATQPKNYGYTF.